These 12 T cell receptor beta chains originate from one sample sequenced in a study of blood T cell repertoires in COVID-19 (dated by TCRdb to 2020 to 2021). To prepare the library, the immunoSEQ multiplex PCR assay was applied. TCRdb took over this immuneACCESS table, retaining in-frame rearrangements with V and J assigned. Such tables are incomplete; in checked studies, under half of the missing clones stem from an unresolved V gene, and the remainder is unexplained. The sample table holds tens of thousands of clones, of which over 65% were seen once. In total, the top ten clones hold 14% of the sample. Sequenced: peripheral blood. The source of these receptors is a man aged 55-75 years with COVID-19, enrolled during active disease.

In regard to this clone: The sample has other DNA sequences that encode this CDR3 too. The rearrangement uses TRBV2 and TRBJ1-1; a possible D gene is TRBD1 (6 bases). The CDR3 contains 13 residues. CDR1 SNHLY and CDR2 FYNNEI come from the germline V gene. The V gene lost 1 base and the J gene lost 3 bases, with 6 bases spanning the gap. CDR3 region: CASSEDRDTEAFF. The CDR3 DNA follows: TGTGCCAGCAGTGAAGACAGGGACACTGAAGCTTTCTTT.

The chain uses TRBV3-1 (or the pseudogene TRBV3-2) and TRBJ2-5; 10 positions agree with TRBD2. V was pared by 1 base and J by 1 base, with 6 bases of the junction left unmatched. Per the germline V gene, CDR1 is LGHDT and CDR2 is YNNKEL (reference sequence). CDR3 size: 17 residues. CDR3 DNA: TGTGCCAGCAGCCAAGGAGGTAGCGGGGGGCCCCAAGAGACCCAGTACTTC. Its protein product is CASSQGGSGGPQETQYF.

This clone has ten or more counts. The rearrangement joins TRBV5-5 to TRBJ1-4; D perhaps matches TRBD1 (5 bases). The CDR3 consists of 14 residues. The germline gives CDR1 SGHKS, CDR2 YYEKEE (reference sequence). V lost 4 bases and J 8 bases, leaving 15 bases between the germline ends. The CDR3 DNA reads TGTGCCAGCAGCAGTCAGGGATTTGGGGAAAAACTGTTTTTT. Its translation: CASSSQGFGEKLFF. Filled out from reference TRBV5-5 and TRBJ1-4, the complete variable domain reads DAGVTQSPTHLIKTRGQQVTLRCSPISGHKSVSWYQQVLGQGPQFIFQYYEKEERGRGNFPDRFSARQFPNYSSELNVNALLLGDSALYLCASSSQGFGEKLFFGSGTQLSVL.

This rearrangement joins TRBV6-5 to TRBJ1-6; the match to TRBD1 covers 11 bases. The CDR3 length is 14 residues. The germline V gene encodes CDR1 MNHEY and CDR2 SVGAGI. After removal of 8 bases from V and 10 bases from J, the junction contained 7 bases not matched to a gene. CDR3 sequence: CASEDRGLISPLHF. Written as DNA, the CDR3 is TGTGCCAGCGAGGACAGGGGGCTTATATCACCCCTCCACTTT.

The chain recombines TRBV2 with TRBJ2-3; a possible D gene is TRBD2 (6 bases). V was shortened by 6 bases and J by 1 base, with 11 bases between the two germline ends. This CDR3 comprises 14 residues. Germline CDR1 SNHLY, CDR2 FYNNEI. Here the CDR3 DNA reads TGTGCCAGCAGGAAACTAGCAGGCACAGATACGCAGTATTTT. Its protein product is CASRKLAGTDTQYF.

The chain joins TRBV3-1 (or the pseudogene TRBV3-2) to TRBJ1-3; D uncertain. Germline assignment: CDR1 LGHDT and CDR2 YNNKEL (reference sequence). With 4 bases removed from V and 7 bases from J, the gap between germline ends came to 14 bases. This CDR3 is 14 amino acids long. The CDR3 DNA sequence: TGTGCCAGCAGCCCTTTGTCACTCCGGAACACCATATATTTT. Its translation: CASSPLSLRNTIYF.

The V call is TRBV30, the J call TRBJ1-2; TRBD1 might be the D (5 bases). CDR1 and CDR2 (germline): GTSNPN, SVGIG (reference sequence). The CDR3 totals 14 residues. Trimming took 4 bases from V and 2 from J, leaving 14 bases between them. The CDR3 DNA reads as TGTGCCTGGAATAAGGGGTTGGGGAACTATGGCTACACCTTC. This translates into CAWNKGLGNYGYTF. Full variable domain (missing parts from reference TRBV30 and TRBJ1-2): SQTIHQWPATLVQPVGSPLSLECTVEGTSNPNLYWYRQAAGRGLQLLFYSVGIGQISSEVPQNLSASRPQDRQFILSSKKLLLSDSGFYLCAWNKGLGNYGYTFGSGTRLTVV.

This chain uses TRBV9 with TRBJ2-2; 7 bases match TRBD2. Germline CDR1 is SGDLS and CDR2 is YYNGEE. Germline trimming cut 5 bases from V and 6 bases from J; bases unmatched to any gene: 7. The CDR3 totals 14 residues. The chain's CDR3 is CASRFTGLAGELFF. As DNA, the CDR3 is TGTGCCAGCAGGTTTACCGGACTAGCCGGGGAGCTGTTTTTT.

The chain links TRBV12-3 or TRBV12-4 to TRBJ2-1; 9 bases match TRBD1. The V and J ends lost 6 bases and 14 bases, in that order; junction bases with no gene match: 8. The CDR3 length is 12 residues. The CDR3 protein is CASRPEQGAKFF. Written as DNA, the CDR3 is TGTGCCAGCAGGCCTGAACAGGGGGCGAAGTTCTTC.

Only one count was recorded for this clone. This chain joins TRBV18 and TRBJ1-2; 7 bases are a match to TRBD1. J was trimmed by 3 bases and V by 6 bases; bases with no gene match: 4. Germline lookup yields CDR1 KGHSH and CDR2 LQKENI. This CDR3 comprises 13 residues. The CDR3 bases are TGTGCCAGCTCCGACAGGGAGGACTATGGCTACACCTTC. It encodes CASSDREDYGYTF. Full variable domain (missing parts from reference TRBV18 and TRBJ1-2): NAGVMQNPRHLVRRRGQEARLRCSPMKGHSHVYWYRQLPEEGLKFMVYLQKENIIDESGMPKERFSAEFPKEGPSILRIQQVVRGDSAAYFCASSDREDYGYTFGSGTRLTVV.

The chain's CDR3 is CAWRRVAGNNEQFF. CDR3 DNA sequence: TGTGCCTGGAGGAGGGTAGCGGGCAACAATGAGCAGTTCTTC. This chain joins TRBV30 and TRBJ2-1, with 7 positions matching TRBD2. The V gene's germline CDR1 is GTSNPN and CDR2 SVGIG (reference sequence). The CDR3 extends over 14 amino acids. Losses at the gene ends were 3 bases for V and 5 bases for J; bases not matched to a gene: 7.

This sequence joins TRBV7-2 and TRBJ2-5; 8 bases are shared with TRBD2. Germline V gene data show CDR1 as SGHTA and CDR2 as FQGNSA. The CDR3 has 19 residues. V shed 4 bases, J shed 5 bases, and the junction held 21 bases outside the gene matches. The CDR3 DNA follows: TGTGCCAGCAGCTCCCACGGCATCTACGCCGCGGGGGGCCGGGAGACCCAGTACTTC. It codes for CASSSHGIYAAGGRETQYF.